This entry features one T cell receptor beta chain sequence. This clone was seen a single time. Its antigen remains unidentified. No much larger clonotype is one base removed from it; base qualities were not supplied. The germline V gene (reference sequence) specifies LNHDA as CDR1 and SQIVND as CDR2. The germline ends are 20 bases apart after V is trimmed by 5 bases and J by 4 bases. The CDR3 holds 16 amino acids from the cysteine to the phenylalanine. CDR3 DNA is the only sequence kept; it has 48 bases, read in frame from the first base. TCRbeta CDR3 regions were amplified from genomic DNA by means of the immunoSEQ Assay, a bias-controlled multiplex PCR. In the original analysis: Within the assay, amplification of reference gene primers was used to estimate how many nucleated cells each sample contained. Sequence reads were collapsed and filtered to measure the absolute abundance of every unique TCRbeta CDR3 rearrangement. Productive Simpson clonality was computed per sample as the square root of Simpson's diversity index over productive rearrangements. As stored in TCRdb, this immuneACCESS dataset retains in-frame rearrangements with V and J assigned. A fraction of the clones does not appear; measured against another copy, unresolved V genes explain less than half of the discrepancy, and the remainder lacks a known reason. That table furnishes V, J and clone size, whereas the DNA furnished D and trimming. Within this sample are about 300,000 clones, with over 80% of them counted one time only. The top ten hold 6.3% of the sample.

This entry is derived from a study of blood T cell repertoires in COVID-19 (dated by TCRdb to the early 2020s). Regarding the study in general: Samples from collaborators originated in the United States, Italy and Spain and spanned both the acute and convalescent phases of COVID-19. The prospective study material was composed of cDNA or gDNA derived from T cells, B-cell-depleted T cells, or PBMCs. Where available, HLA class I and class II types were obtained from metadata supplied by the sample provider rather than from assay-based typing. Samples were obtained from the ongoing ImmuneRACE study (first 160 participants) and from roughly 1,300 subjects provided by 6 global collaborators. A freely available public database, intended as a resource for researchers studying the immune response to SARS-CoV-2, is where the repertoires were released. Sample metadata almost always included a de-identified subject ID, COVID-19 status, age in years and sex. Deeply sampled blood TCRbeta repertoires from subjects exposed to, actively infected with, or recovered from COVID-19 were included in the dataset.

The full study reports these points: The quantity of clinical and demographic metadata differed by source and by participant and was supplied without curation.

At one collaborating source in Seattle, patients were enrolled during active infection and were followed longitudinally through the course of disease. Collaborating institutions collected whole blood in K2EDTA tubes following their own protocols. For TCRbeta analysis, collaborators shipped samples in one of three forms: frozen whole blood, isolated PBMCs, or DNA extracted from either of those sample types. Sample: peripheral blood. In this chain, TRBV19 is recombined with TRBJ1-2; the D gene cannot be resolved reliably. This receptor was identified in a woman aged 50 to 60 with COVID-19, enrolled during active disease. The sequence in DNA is TGTGCCAGTAGTCCCCCGCACGAGGGTTGGGTCTATGGCTACACCTTC. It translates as CASSPPHEGWVYGYTF.